This TCR beta chain is from a study of CD8 T cells in Susac syndrome (dated by TCRdb to about 2019). Regarding the research as a whole: Repertoire sequencing was used to test whether CD8+ T cell activation and differentiation in Susac syndrome was antigen driven.

The germline V gene yields WSHSY for CDR1 and SAAADI for CDR2. The CDR3 spans 15 residues, from the cysteine through the phenylalanine. Just CDR3 DNA is preserved here, 45 bases in frame from base 1. V is shortened by 4 bases, J by 4 bases, and the region joining them spans 16 bases. As to this clonotype: This receptor's antigen is unknown. No base quality information exists; no much larger clone differs at one position.

The investigation overall reported the following: The number of individuals in the TCR sequencing and HLA analysis was acknowledged as relatively small.

RNA was extracted with the RNeasy kit and about 0.5 to 1 ug was reverse transcribed using random hexamers. The immunoSEQ multiplex PCR assay, covering 54 Vbeta and 13 Jbeta segments, was used to amplify TCR beta CDR3 regions. PCR amplification bias was corrected using a synthetic template baseline for primer optimization and computational correction. Turning to the authors' computational methods: Reads were annotated to V, D and J genes per IMGT and analyzed with immunoSEQ Analyzer, keeping only productive sequences. To calculate clonality, Shannon entropy was normalized by log2 of the number of productive unique sequences and then subtracted from one. Public and private clones were assessed among the 100 most prevalent clones of each patient and control. A clone was defined as Susac-specific if it was absent from the healthy and MS cohorts, from 950 to 1,300 published viral clones and from other ImmuneACCESS disease sequences. The public reads were quality trimmed at Q25 with fastp and then assembled into clones with MiXCR by TCRdb, keeping productive beta chains. Rows with a matching CDR3 protein are joined into one entry that keeps the most common DNA and genes. The V and J calls and clone size are TCRdb's, not the authors'. The sample table contains a few hundred thousand distinct CDR3 sequences; only one count was recorded for 85% to 95% of them. Approximately 0.072% of the sample goes to the ten largest clones.

Peripheral blood CD8+ and CD4+ T cells from healthy donors, Susac syndrome patients and multiple sclerosis patients were profiled by high-throughput TCR beta sequencing. The multiple sclerosis controls were treatment-naive patients whose relapsing-remitting disease, either stable or active, fulfilled the revised McDonald criteria. Bulk CD8+ and CD4+ T cells were purified magnetically by negative isolation, whereas CD8+ TEMRA cells were enriched by FACS. Blood was drawn into EDTA tubes, processed within 24 hours, and PBMCs were isolated by density gradient centrifugation. PBMCs destined for TCR sequencing were cryopreserved in liquid nitrogen and later thawed in a 37 °C water bath. The sorted or isolated CD4+, CD8+ and CD8+ TEMRA cells had a purity of 90% or higher.

Specimen: CD4+ T cells from PBMCs. This sequence uses TRBV10-2 and TRBJ1-1; too little of a D gene remains to name it. This receptor was taken from a human donor with multiple sclerosis. The CDR3 region: CASSASLGGGTEAFF. The DNA sequence reads TGCGCCAGCAGTGCCTCCCTGGGAGGTGGCACTGAAGCTTTCTTT.